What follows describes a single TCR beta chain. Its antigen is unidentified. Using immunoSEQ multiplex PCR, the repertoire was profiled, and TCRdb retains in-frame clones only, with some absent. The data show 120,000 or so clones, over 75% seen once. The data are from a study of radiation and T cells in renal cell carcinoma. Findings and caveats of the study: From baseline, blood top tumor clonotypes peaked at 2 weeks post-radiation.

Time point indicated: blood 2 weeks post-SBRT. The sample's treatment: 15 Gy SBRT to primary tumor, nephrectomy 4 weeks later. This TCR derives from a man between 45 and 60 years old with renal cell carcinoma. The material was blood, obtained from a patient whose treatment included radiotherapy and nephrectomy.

As DNA, the CDR3 is TGCGCCAGCAGCCAAAGTAGCGGGCCCCAGTACTTC. Protein sequence: CASSQSSGPQYF. This sequence joins TRBV4-1 and TRBJ2-5; the match to TRBD2 covers 7 bases. Unmatched junction bases numbered 3, after V lost 2 bases and J lost 9 bases. This CDR3 has 12 residues. Looked up from germline, CDR1 is MGHRA and CDR2 is YSYEKL.